This TCR beta chain was recorded in a study of T cell repertoires in cytomegalovirus infection. CDR1 and CDR2 (germline): SGHTA, FQGNSA. The CDR3 loop spans 17 amino acids. V dropped 0 bases and J dropped 4 bases, with 18 bases sitting between them. TCRdb itself ran the reads through MiXCR, one entry per CDR3 protein. The data contain about 270,000 distinct CDR3 sequences, under 25% of them seen just once; the ten biggest clones take up roughly 19%. This clonotype was seen a few times. What it recognizes is unknown. The chain is built from TRBV7-2 and TRBJ1-1; the D gene is possibly TRBD1 (5 bases). The receptor was derived from a human donor in good health (CMV status not recorded). Some clones in this sample may be carry-over from other donors' samples. Sequencing was performed on cultured PBMCs, taken from culture after CMV antigen stimulation. This CDR3 is CASSLAGAGMLVTEAFF. In nucleotides, the CDR3 is TGTGCCAGCAGCTTAGCTGGGGCAGGGATGTTGGTCACTGAAGCTTTCTTT.